These T cell receptor beta chains were read from a single sample in a study of blood T cell repertoires in COVID-19. Data came from immunoSEQ multiplex PCR; TCRdb stores just in-frame clones and leaves some out. Here the sample spans a few hundred thousand clones, 75% to 95% being singletons. Input material: peripheral blood. Receptors originate from a person aged 18 to 35 with COVID-19, enrolled during active disease. The CDR3 runs from the conserved cysteine through the conserved F or W. A D gene is named only where the DNA matches it firmly. A clone size is listed for some rows: how often the clone was seen (once, few, many), or a class if it is expanded.

J gene	clone size	D gene	V gene	CDR3 DNA	CDR3 protein
TRBJ2-3	-	-	TRBV10-1	TGCGCCAGCAGTACAACGGCCCAGGGATCGTATACGCAGTATTTT	CASSTTAQGSYTQYF
TRBJ2-7	-	TRBD2	TRBV2	TGTGCCAGCAGCGACTGGACTAGCGGGTACGGGGGGAACGAGCAGTACTTC	CASSDWTSGYGGNEQYF
TRBJ2-3	-	-	TRBV11-3	TGTGCCAGCAGCCCCCGGGACTCAGATACGCAGTATTTT	CASSPRDSDTQYF
TRBJ1-2	once	-	TRBV2	TGTGCCAGCGTAGAAGGAGGGAACTATGGCTACACCTTC	CASVEGGNYGYTF
TRBJ2-2	few	TRBD2	TRBV5-1	TGCGCCAGCAGCTTGGCGGCGGGAGCGAACACCGGGGAGCTGTTTTTT	CASSLAAGANTGELFF
TRBJ2-3	-	TRBD2	TRBV3-1/TRBV3-2	TGTGCCAGCAGCCAAGATAGACTAGCGGGAGCAGATACGCAGTATTTT	CASSQDRLAGADTQYF
TRBJ1-3	-	-	TRBV7-3	TGTGCCAGCAGCTTAACGGGGGGTCTCTCTGGAAACACCATATATTTT	CASSLTGGLSGNTIYF
TRBJ2-1	-	TRBD2	TRBV6-1	TGTGCCAGCAGTGAAGCGCTTGGATGGAAGCGGGAGCCTTTGGGCAATGAGCAGTTCTTC	CASSEALGWKREPLGNEQFF
TRBJ1-5	once	-	TRBV5-6	TGTGCCAGCAGCTTGGCCCAGGGGCCCAACCATTTT	CASSLAQGPNHF
TRBJ2-7	once	-	TRBV4-1	TGCGCCAGCAGCCTAACCGATAGGGACTCCATCTCCTACGAGCAGTACTTC	CASSLTDRDSISYEQYF
TRBJ2-7	few	TRBD2	TRBV19	TGTGCCAGTAGTCTAAGCGGGAGTCAATACGAGCAGTACTTC	CASSLSGSQYEQYF
TRBJ1-6	-	-	TRBV6-2/TRBV6-3	TGTGCCAGCAGTTACTCCGACACCCTGAATTCACCCCTCCACTTT	CASSYSDTLNSPLHF
TRBJ2-5	once	TRBD2	TRBV11-2	TGTGCCAGCAGCTTAGATCCATCTCTAGCGGGAGAAGAGACCCAGTACTTC	CASSLDPSLAGEETQYF
TRBJ2-1	once	TRBD2	TRBV11-3	TGTGCCAGCGGAGCGGGAGGGGCCAATGAGCAGTTCTTC	CASGAGGANEQFF
TRBJ2-7	-	-	TRBV2	TGTGCCAGCAATACTGTCAGAGGCGAGCAGTACTTC	CASNTVRGEQYF
TRBJ2-7	-	-	TRBV4-3	TGCGCCAGCAGCCAAGATCGTCGGGGAAGGGAGCAGTACTTC	CASSQDRRGREQYF
TRBJ2-1	-	TRBD2	TRBV27	TGTGCCAGCAGTTATGTTCTAGCGGGAGACGTTGGAACATACAATGAGCAGTTCTTC	CASSYVLAGDVGTYNEQFF
TRBJ2-7	-	TRBD1	TRBV7-9	TGTGCCAGCAGCCCAACTGACAGGGCTACCTACGAGCAGTACTTC	CASSPTDRATYEQYF
TRBJ1-6	-	TRBD1	TRBV27	TGTGCCAGCAGTCTACAGGGGTTTGGCTCACCCCTCCACTTT	CASSLQGFGSPLHF
TRBJ2-7	-	-	TRBV5-1	TGCGCCAGCGCCCCCACCGACGCGCGGGAGCAGTACTTC	CASAPTDAREQYF
TRBJ2-1	-	TRBD2	TRBV29-1	TGCAGCGTTCGGGGACTAGCGGGCATATACAATGAGCAGTTCTTC	CSVRGLAGIYNEQFF
TRBJ1-5	-	TRBD1	TRBV4-1	TGCGCCAGCAGCCAGGGGACAGGGAGCAATCAGCCCCAGCATTTT	CASSQGTGSNQPQHF
TRBJ2-3	-	-	TRBV6-5	TGTGCCAGCCGAAAAAGCTTGGGCGCAGATACGCAGTATTTT	CASRKSLGADTQYF
TRBJ1-2	once	TRBD1	TRBV6-6	TGTGCCAGCAGTTTAACCGGGACAGAGATCCAAGGGGGCTACACCTTC	CASSLTGTEIQGGYTF
TRBJ1-6	-	TRBD1	TRBV6-1	TGTGCCAGCAGTGTTAGGGGTGCGGGCAGGGGGCTTGGGTCACCCCTCCACTTT	CASSVRGAGRGLGSPLHF
TRBJ2-5	-	TRBD2	TRBV9	TGTGCCAGCAGCGTGTCTAGCGGGGGCCAAGAGACCCAGTACTTC	CASSVSSGGQETQYF